A single sample is the source of the 24 T cell receptor beta chains below, sequenced in a study of regulatory T cells in long-lasting Graves disease. To make TCR beta libraries, researchers used iRepertoire HTBI primers and Arm-PCR of CDR3 regions. TCRdb called the multiplex PCR reads again in MiXCR, with one record for every CDR3 protein. Of over 450,000 distinct CDR3 sequences listed, roughly 21% are singletons. As to time point: persistent/refractory GD, antithyroid drugs over 5 years with positive TRAb. With RNA extracted from PBMCs as input, the TCR library was made. This material consisted of peripheral blood mononuclear cells (PBMCs), taken when the disease was refractory, from a patient treated with antithyroid drugs. Receptor source: a female donor with Graves disease.

The J gene is TRBJ1-4, the V gene TRBV14; 7 nucleotides align to TRBD1. Germline CDR1 is SGHDN and CDR2 is FVKESK. The CDR3 totals 16 residues. The junction had 8 bases not matched to a gene; V was cut back by 4 bases and J by 3 bases. CDR3 residues: CASSPSPGTANEKLFF. Here the CDR3 DNA reads TGTGCCAGCAGCCCAAGTCCCGGGACAGCTAATGAAAAACTGTTTTTT. The variable domain in full, with the rest retrieved from reference TRBV14 and TRBJ1-4, is EAGVTQFPSHSVIEKGQTVTLRCDPISGHDNLYWYRRVMGKEIKFLLHFVKESKQDESGMPNNRFLAERTGGTYSTLKVQPAELEDSGVYFCASSPSPGTANEKLFFGSGTQLSVL.

This clonotype was observed a few times. V and J are TRBV7-2 and TRBJ1-2; TRBD1 might be the D (6 bases). Germline V lookup: CDR1 SGHTA, CDR2 FQGNSA. Deletions cut 5 bases from V and 4 bases from J, with 17 bases between. The CDR3 extends over 15 amino acids. DNA for the CDR3: TGTGCCAGCAGCCCCGGGGCATCCAGGGGCTATGGCTACACCTTC. This sequence encodes CASSPGASRGYGYTF.

This clonotype came up many times. V gene TRBV6-2 or TRBV6-3 combines with J gene TRBJ2-7; D might be TRBD2 (6 bases). Trimming left V 4 bases short and J 4 bases short, with 17 bases between. CDR3 length equals 15 residues. From germline, CDR1 is MNHEY and CDR2 SVGEGT. The CDR3 DNA reads as TGTGCCAGCAGTTTAATGCCGGGAGTTCGGTACGAGCAGTACTTC. Its protein product is CASSLMPGVRYEQYF.

This clonotype was observed a handful of times. J is TRBJ1-1 and V is TRBV15; no firm D call. The CDR3 covers 14 residues. Per the germline V gene, CDR1 is LNHNV and CDR2 is YYDKDF (reference sequence). V lost 1 base and J 4 bases, leaving 10 bases between the germline ends. The CDR3 DNA follows: TGTGCCACCAGCAGAGTCAGCGGTGGCACTGAAGCTTTCTTT. It is translated as CATSRVSGGTEAFF.

The V call is TRBV7-2, the J call TRBJ2-5, with 7 bases lining up with TRBD1. V lost 0 bases, J lost 5 bases, and 6 bases stayed unmatched. The CDR3 totals 15 residues. Per the germline V gene, CDR1 is SGHTA and CDR2 is FQGNSA. CDR3 nucleotides: TGTGCCAGCAGCTTAGCGCCAGGGGGAGAGGAGACCCAGTACTTC. It yields the protein CASSLAPGGEETQYF.

V usage is TRBV6-2 or TRBV6-3 and J usage is TRBJ2-7, with TRBD2 identical over 10 bases. Per germline, CDR1 MNHEY and CDR2 SVGEGT. J gave up 6 bases and V 5 bases, and 13 bases lay outside the gene matches. The CDR3 runs 16 residues. The chain's CDR3 is CASSRSLAGAGSEQYF. The CDR3 DNA follows: TGTGCCAGCAGTCGATCCCTAGCGGGGGCCGGCTCCGAGCAGTACTTC.

This clonotype was counted many times. The CDR3: CASSLTGTSGGMETQYF. CDR3 nucleotides: TGTGCCAGCAGCTTAACGGGGACTAGCGGGGGTATGGAGACCCAGTACTTC. The chain has TRBV7-3 and TRBJ2-5, with 14 bases identical to TRBD2. Germline CDR1 and CDR2: SGHTA and FQGTGA. Trimming removed 0 bases from V and 5 bases from J; junction bases left unmatched: 5. The CDR3 loop spans 17 amino acids.

This clonotype was recorded many times. At one end the junction does not follow the germline gene, possibly because of a read error. The rearrangement joins TRBV29-1 to TRBJ1-1; D gene uncertain. From germline, CDR1 is SQVTM and CDR2 ANQGSEA. The CDR3 length is 12 residues. The CDR3 spells CSVEGQNAEAFF. In DNA form, the CDR3 reads TGCAGCGTTGAAGGTCAGAACGCTGAAGCTTTCTTT.

Comments on this clonotype: A much larger clone lies one base from this, so it may be a read error. The CDR3 nucleotides read TGTGCCAGCAGTGACCCGGGACAGGGACCTGAAAAACTGTTTTTT. This translates into CASSDPGQGPEKLFF. J is TRBJ1-4 and V is TRBV28; TRBD1 matches 9 bases. This CDR3 is 15 amino acids long. Germline V gene sequence: CDR1 MDHEN, CDR2 SYDVKM. V shed 5 bases and J 7 bases; nucleotides not matched to a gene: 8. Based on the CDR3 plus reference TRBV28 and TRBJ1-4, the full variable domain is DVKVTQSSRYLVKRTGEKVFLECVQDMDHENMFWYRQDPGLGLRLIYFSYDVKMKEKGDIPEGYSVSREKKERFSLILESASTNQTSMYLCASSDPGQGPEKLFFGSGTQLSVL.

This clonotype came up many times. The chain carries TRBV11-3 and TRBJ2-2; TRBD2 aligns across 10 bases. The CDR3 contains 16 residues. Germline values: CDR1 SGHNT, CDR2 YENEEA. The J segment lost 4 bases and the V segment lost 2 bases, leaving 4 bases of the junction unmatched. This chain's CDR3 is CASSLSSGRTTGELFF. The DNA of the CDR3 is TGTGCCAGCAGCTTATCTAGCGGGAGAACCACCGGGGAGCTGTTTTTT.

Ten or more counts support this clonotype. The gene calls are TRBV15 and TRBJ2-7; TRBD2 matches 10 bases. Germline V gene sequence: CDR1 LNHNV, CDR2 YYDKDF (reference sequence). The length of the CDR3 is 20 residues. The junction had 24 bases not matched to a gene; V was cut back by 5 bases and J by 5 bases. CDR3 in DNA: TGTGCCACCAGCTCTGAGACCGGGAGAGGGCTAGCGGGAGTTTGGGACGAGCAGTACTTC. Its protein is CATSSETGRGLAGVWDEQYF.

V and J are TRBV7-2 and TRBJ1-5; D unclear. The CDR3 spans 13 residues. The germline V and J ends were trimmed by 2 bases and 7 bases, with 9 bases remaining between them. Germline lookup yields CDR1 SGHTA and CDR2 FQGNSA. For the CDR3, the DNA is TGTGCCAGCAGCTTATCTGCGGAGCAGCCCCAGCATTTT. It specifies CASSLSAEQPQHF.

The chain employs TRBV7-8 and TRBJ1-4, with unresolved D. This CDR3 comprises 12 residues. Per the germline V gene, CDR1 is SGHVS and CDR2 is FQNEAQ. V was shortened by 5 bases and J by 11 bases, with 12 bases between the two germline ends. CDR3 sequence (DNA): TGTGCCAGCAGCCCTGGCCCCGTTAAACTGTTTTTT. Its translation is CASSPGPVKLFF.

This clonotype showed up just a few times. V is TRBV12-3 or TRBV12-4 and J is TRBJ2-3, with TRBD2 matching 11 bases. This CDR3 has 19 amino acids. V dropped 6 bases and J dropped 4; count of bases not matched to a gene: 18. The CDR3 loop is CASSTLAYLGTSGSDTQYF. The CDR3 DNA is TGTGCCAGCAGCACCTTGGCCTACCTCGGGACTAGCGGATCAGATACGCAGTATTTT.

This clonotype was recorded at least ten times. J is TRBJ1-5 and V is TRBV11-2; D is perhaps TRBD1 (5 bases). Germline V gene lookup returns CDR1 SGHAT and CDR2 FQNNGV. V was trimmed by 5 bases and J by 5 bases, leaving 16 bases between them. The CDR3 is 15 residues long. DNA of the CDR3: TGTGCCAGCAGCCCGGGGACGGGCAGGGATCAGCCCCAGCATTTT. It specifies CASSPGTGRDQPQHF. The full variable domain, completed using reference TRBV11-2 and TRBJ1-5, is EAGVAQSPRYKIIEKRQSVAFWCNPISGHATLYWYQQILGQGPKLLIQFQNNGVVDDSQLPKDRFSAERLKGVDSTLKIQPAKLEDSAVYLCASSPGTGRDQPQHFGDGTRLSIL.

This clonotype was detected ten times or more. The chain uses TRBV6-1 and TRBJ2-4; D perhaps matches TRBD2 (6 bases). CDR1 and CDR2 (germline): MNHNS, SASEGT. The CDR3 sequence is 16 residues long. Trimming cost V 8 bases and J 1 base, with 18 bases left between them. The CDR3 protein is CASGHRREWAKNIQYF. CDR3 bases: TGTGCCAGCGGTCACAGGAGGGAGTGGGCCAAAAACATTCAGTACTTC.

The rearrangement uses TRBV6-1 and TRBJ2-5; 14 nucleotides line up with TRBD2. Germline V CDR1 and CDR2: MNHNS, SASEGT. Germline trimming cut 4 bases from V and 4 bases from J; bases unmatched to any gene: 8. The CDR3 has 17 amino acids. The CDR3 region has the DNA TGTGCCAGCAGTGCGCAAGGGACTAGCGGGAGTCGAGAGACCCAGTACTTC. Translated, it gives CASSAQGTSGSRETQYF.

The rearrangement uses TRBV7-9 and TRBJ1-3; D is unclear. This CDR3 contains 15 residues. V lost 0 bases to trimming and J lost 4 bases, with 10 bases between them. CDR1 and CDR2 (germline): SEHNR, FQNEAQ (reference sequence). CDR3 amino acids: CASSLAQESGNTIYF. The CDR3 bases are TGTGCCAGCAGCTTAGCGCAGGAATCCGGAAACACCATATATTTT.

This clonotype has a count of ten or more. The V call is TRBV10-3, the J call TRBJ2-7; TRBD2 matches 7 bases. This CDR3 has 14 amino acids. Germline V gene data show CDR1 as ENHRY and CDR2 as SYGVKD. J was trimmed by 2 bases and V by 11 bases; bases with no gene match: 12. This CDR3 is CAASGTRATYEQYF. The CDR3, as DNA: TGTGCCGCCAGCGGGACTCGGGCAACCTACGAGCAGTACTTC.

This sequence joins TRBV11-3 and TRBJ2-2; a possible D gene is TRBD1 (5 bases). This CDR3 spans 15 amino acids. Germline V gene sequence: CDR1 SGHNT, CDR2 YENEEA. Trimming took off 7 bases at V and 0 bases at J, with 12 bases between the two ends. CDR3 sequence: CASNQGFSNTGELFF. In DNA, the CDR3 is TGTGCCAGCAATCAGGGTTTTTCGAACACCGGGGAGCTGTTTTTT.

This clonotype was seen repeatedly, ten times or more. This chain links TRBV19 with TRBJ2-5; no clear D gene. V dropped 10 bases and J dropped 5 bases, with 20 bases sitting between them. Germline CDR1 is LNHDA and CDR2 is SQIVND (reference sequence). The CDR3 runs 14 residues. The CDR3 DNA is TGTGCCAAGTATACAGACCGAAATGAGGAGACCCAGTACTTC. It yields the protein CAKYTDRNEETQYF.

The chain combines TRBV27 with TRBJ1-5, with D maybe TRBD1 (5 bases). V lost 6 bases and J 0 bases, leaving 12 bases between the germline ends. This CDR3 is 15 amino acids long. Germline-derived CDR1 and CDR2 are MNHEY and SMNVEV (reference sequence). The CDR3 reads CASSLDRNSNQPQHF. CDR3 DNA sequence: TGTGCCAGCAGCCTTGACAGAAATAGCAATCAGCCCCAGCATTTT.

This clonotype showed up just a few times. The chain has TRBV19 and TRBJ1-1; D is possibly TRBD1 (5 bases). The germline gives CDR1 LNHDA, CDR2 SQIVND (reference sequence). The CDR3 contains 11 residues. With 7 bases removed from V and 6 bases from J, the gap between germline ends came to 9 bases. The CDR3 bases are TGTGCCAGTATTAAGGGACCTGAAGCTTTCTTT. As protein: CASIKGPEAFF. Full variable domain (outside the CDR3, taken from reference TRBV19 and TRBJ1-1): DGGITQSPKYLFRKEGQNVTLSCEQNLNHDAMYWYRQDPGQGLRLIYYSQIVNDFQKGDIAEGYSVSREKKESFPLTVTSAQKNPTAFYLCASIKGPEAFFGQGTRLTVV.

This clonotype was counted between two and nine times. The chain couples TRBV28 to TRBJ2-7; tentatively, D is TRBD1 or TRBD2 (5 bases each). This CDR3 has 15 amino acids. V lost 3 bases and J 0 bases, leaving 12 bases between the germline ends. Germline CDR1 and CDR2: MDHEN and SYDVKM. The DNA for the CDR3 is TGTGCCAGCAGTTTCTGGGGCGGGCACTCCTACGAGCAGTACTTC. Translation: CASSFWGGHSYEQYF. Filled out from reference TRBV28 and TRBJ2-7, the complete variable domain reads DVKVTQSSRYLVKRTGEKVFLECVQDMDHENMFWYRQDPGLGLRLIYFSYDVKMKEKGDIPEGYSVSREKKERFSLILESASTNQTSMYLCASSFWGGHSYEQYFGPGTRLTVT.